This TCR beta chain was captured in a study of identical twins (dated by TCRdb to about 2016). Turning to the overall study: To test whether fetal clonotypes persist, this study deep-sequenced TCR alpha and beta repertoires from monozygotic twins, from unrelated adults of various ages, and from cord blood. Replicate twin experiments were performed at different times using different library preparation protocols to rule out contamination.

Receptor amplification or capture employed 5' RACE. The instrument given in TCRdb is Illumina HiSeq 2000. Template switching introduced a universal primer binding site; the final cDNA contained a unique molecular identifier, enabling accurate counting of TCR cDNA molecules. Specific primers in the conserved constant-segment region were used to synthesize first-strand cDNA for the TCR alpha and beta chains. To control for contamination, each cDNA library was double barcoded with a SMART-Mk sample barcode plus Illumina barcodes. TruSeq adapter sequences, together with Illumina sample barcodes, were added in two successive PCR steps. The Illumina HiSeq platform was used with custom primers to sequence TCR alpha and beta cDNA libraries. The authors' analysis ran thus. MiGEC processed the raw reads to extract unique molecular identifiers, while MiXCR was used to determine the CDR3 positions. For each individual, recombination models were inferred using an EM algorithm with the repgenHMM and IGoR tools. Shared clonotype analysis was performed with the tcR package in R, normalizing sharing by the product of cloneset sizes. To study raw recombination without the effects of thymic and clonal selection, out-of-frame nonproductive sequences were analyzed. TCRdb's own reprocessing of the public reads used fastp at Q25 and MiXCR and kept productive beta chains. Every distinct CDR3 protein forms one entry, paired with its most common genes and DNA. Clone size and V and J calls follow TCRdb, not the original study. A total of nearly 200,000 distinct CDR3 sequences appear in this sample, approximately 15% of them only once. The ten most abundant clones make up 40% of the sample.

Findings and caveats that apply to the study as a whole: A weaker excess of twin sharing was found in beta out-of-frame sequences because the signal-to-noise ratio was lowered by fewer shared sequences. Recombination models systematically underestimated out-of-frame TCR alpha sharing in monozygotic twins but agreed with sharing between unrelated individuals. Compared with coincidental sharing between unrelated individuals, an excess of low generation-probability sequences was observed among out-of-frame TCR alpha sequences shared between twins. Fewer insertions were carried by abundant cord blood beta clonotypes, a similar but weaker trend appeared in young adult naive repertoires, and no such trend appeared in memory repertoires. Zero-insertion analyses could be partly confounded by invariant T cells such as MAIT and iNKT, although diverse VJ usage argued against such confounding for most clonotypes. Conclusions relied on cross-sectional statistical analysis, since the same donors could not be followed over many years.

Concerning this clonotype: The specificity of this receptor is unknown. No much larger clone exists at a distance of one base, and base qualities are not known.

V loses 4 bases of germline sequence and J loses 4 bases, and the interval between the two ends is 18 bases. From cysteine to phenylalanine, the CDR3 is 16 amino acids long. Only CDR3 DNA remains: 48 bases, in frame from the first base. All donors were healthy Caucasians. The twin cohort consisted of three pairs of female monozygotic twins, all aged roughly 18 to 30 years. Positive isolation kits from Invitrogen were used to isolate CD4+ and CD8+ T cell populations. A further study also used this sample, focusing on T cells expressing NK-cell markers. Per that second paper: Three sorted T-cell subsets (CD3+CD56+NKG2C+, CD3+CD56+NKG2C- and CD3+CD56-NKG2C+) from eight donors had their TCR beta-chain repertoires profiled. Of the eight sequenced donors, seven were found to be HCMV-seropositive and one was found to be HCMV-seronegative. In several experiments an anti-gammadeltaTCR antibody was added to restrict sorting to alphabetaTCR-expressing T cells. In a handful of donors, the dominant CD3+CD56+NKG2C+ clonotypes were found to rank among the top 10 CD8+ clonotypes and to make up roughly 1.0-7.0% of CD8+ T cells. Those dominant clonotypes were again the most abundant among CD3+CD56-NKG2C+ cells in a handful of donors, at about 25-65%. It remained unclear whether the expanded NKG2C-expressing T cell clones were specific for HCMV antigens. The study sequenced eight donors, all healthy volunteers chosen at random: three men and five women. HCMV serostatus was determined by detecting HCMV-specific IgG in serum with a commercial ELISA kit. Reads were demultiplexed and grouped by UMI with MIGEC, and clonotypes were assembled and quantified with MiTCR. To remove erroneous sequences, TCR cDNA sequences were retained only when supported by two or more reads. Downstream repertoire analysis used the tcR package, and clonotypes were matched across fractions by CDR3 nucleotide sequence plus V segment. VDJmatch was used to annotate antigen specificity against VDJdb, with one amino acid substitution allowed in CDR3.

Sequenced: CD8+ T cells sorted from blood. The sequence was obtained from a woman under 30 in good health. The chain is encoded by TRBV12-3 or TRBV12-4 joined to TRBJ2-3; the D segment is perhaps TRBD1 or TRBD2, each sharing 5 matched bases. The DNA sequence reads TGTGCCAGCAGTTGGCACGGGGACCTTCCCCCAGATACGCAGTATTTT. Its translation is CASSWHGDLPPDTQYF.